These T cell receptor beta chains were read from a single sample in a study of blood T cell repertoires in COVID-19. Method: immunoSEQ multiplex PCR; TCRdb's copy keeps in-frame clones and lacks some. The sample has about 92,000 clones, 80% seen once; the top ten hold around a tenth. The sequencing input was peripheral blood. The receptors were gathered from a woman between 65 and 79 years old with acute or convalescent COVID-19. The CDR3 runs from the conserved cysteine through the conserved F or W. The order of the fields is CDR3 protein, CDR3 DNA, D gene, J gene, clone size, V gene. D genes are given only for firm matches. For some rows the clone size is stated as once, few or many, or as a class when expanded; others skip it.

CDR3: CASGAGRSGGARTQYF
DNA: TGTGCCAGCGGCGCAGGGCGGAGCGGGGGGGCCAGAACGCAGTATTTT
D: TRBD2
J: TRBJ2-3
size: once
V: TRBV7-6

CDR3: CASSLGRGGEKETQYF
DNA: TGTGCCAGCAGTTTGGGGCGGGGGGGAGAGAAAGAGACCCAGTACTTC
D: TRBD2
J: TRBJ2-5
size: -
V: TRBV28

CDR3: CASSQETGGYNEQFF
DNA: TGCGCCAGCAGCCAAGAGACGGGGGGATACAATGAGCAGTTCTTC
D: TRBD2
J: TRBJ2-1
size: few
V: TRBV4-3

CDR3: CASSQDREPPYNEQFF
DNA: TGCGCCAGCAGCCAAGATAGGGAGCCCCCTTACAATGAGCAGTTCTTC
D: -
J: TRBJ2-1
size: -
V: TRBV4-1

CDR3: CASSITSGAGNEQFF
DNA: TGTGCCAGCAGCATCACTAGCGGGGCTGGCAATGAGCAGTTCTTC
D: TRBD2
J: TRBJ2-1
size: many
V: TRBV14

CDR3: CASSSRTVLYEQFF
DNA: TGTGCCAGCAGCTCACGGACAGTACTCTATGAGCAGTTCTTC
D: -
J: TRBJ2-1
size: -
V: TRBV11-2

CDR3: CASSSDRGPTGELFF
DNA: TGTGCCAGCAGCTCGGACAGGGGGCCCACCGGGGAGCTGTTTTTT
D: TRBD1
J: TRBJ2-2
size: -
V: TRBV9

CDR3: CAWSRDRGRFTEAFF
DNA: TGTGCCTGGAGCCGGGACAGGGGGCGATTCACTGAAGCTTTCTTT
D: TRBD1
J: TRBJ1-1
size: -
V: TRBV30

CDR3: CASSYLGQGGVTQYF
DNA: TGTGCCAGCAGTTACTTGGGACAGGGTGGAGTGACCCAGTACTTC
D: TRBD1
J: TRBJ2-5
size: -
V: TRBV6-5

CDR3: CASSSLAFEKLFF
DNA: TGTGCCAGCAGTTCTTTGGCTTTTGAAAAACTGTTTTTT
D: -
J: TRBJ1-4
size: -
V: TRBV12-3/TRBV12-4

CDR3: CASSLAGGNYGYTF
DNA: TGTGCCAGCAGCTTGGCGGGGGGAAACTATGGCTACACCTTC
D: -
J: TRBJ1-2
size: -
V: TRBV5-5